This T cell receptor beta chain comes out of a study of T-cell reconstitution after alpha-beta-depleted transplantation in children. Study-level results: Reports say that about two months after transplant, the alpha-beta T cells came out of several hundred graft clones that had expanded. Fresh T-cell production supplied most of the T-cell counts and diversity seen one year after transplant. The study traced high day-60 TCRbeta diversity in some patients to surviving recipient T cells and thymic progenitors.

Unique molecular identifiers were incorporated into the prepared TCRbeta library. TCRdb itself ran the PCR reads through MiXCR, one entry per CDR3 protein. The table shows about 250,000 distinct CDR3 sequences, with roughly a quarter occurring only once. Germline V gives CDR1 SGHVS, CDR2 FNYEAQ. V was clipped by 5 bases and J by 2 bases; unmatched bases: 12. The CDR3 is 16 residues long. Of note for this clonotype: As yet, its antigen is unknown.

The input for sequencing was PBMCs, mostly from graft donor cells, taken 360 days after TCRalphabeta/CD19-depleted stem cell transplant. The chain couples TRBV7-6 to TRBJ2-7; 7 bases map to TRBD1. The TCR was taken from a female patient younger than 10 who had a stem cell transplant for congenital amegakaryocytic thrombocytopenia, so the T cells may come from the graft donor. The CDR3 loop is CASSLGTAGITYEQYF. The CDR3 coding sequence is TGTGCCAGCAGCCTTGGGACAGCCGGTATTACCTACGAGCAGTACTTC. Looking up the rest from reference TRBV7-6 and TRBJ2-7 gives the full variable domain: GAGVSQSPRYKVTKRGQDVALRCDPISGHVSLYWYRQALGQGPEFLTYFNYEAQQDKSGLPNDRFSAERPEGSISTLTIQRTEQRDSAMYRCASSLGTAGITYEQYFGPGTRLTVT.